This TCR beta chain appears in the sequencing data of a study of cytomegalovirus exposure and HLA in healthy donors. Study-wide background: When 398 donors were genotyped, approximately 81% of them were found to fall in the Caucasian-associated ancestry cluster.

Study findings and constraints: Later, an analysis showed that TCR beta chains associated with HLA were more clonally expanded than others that were equally common. Later analysis demonstrated an association between a missense DCLRE1C variant and TCR beta V- and J-gene trimming.

In the PCR, 60 Vbeta and 13 Jbeta primers were used. This table comes from immunoSEQ multiplex PCR, and its TCRdb copy is limited to in-frame clones, with some not included. The table records about 90,000 clones, approximately 71% of them present only once. Each of the donors was a healthy bone marrow donor. Of note for this clone: What it binds is unknown.

Germline V CDR1 and CDR2: SGHTA, FQGNSA. CDR3 length: 14 amino acids. Trimming removed 1 base at V and 8 bases at J, with 12 bases between. V usage is TRBV7-2 and J usage is TRBJ1-5; D may be TRBD1 (5 bases). The sequence derives from a woman aged 18-29 years in good health and CMV-seropositive. Sequencing was carried out using PBMCs. CDR3 sequence reads: CASSLGWSGEPQHF. As DNA, the CDR3 is TGTGCCAGCAGCTTAGGGTGGTCGGGGGAGCCCCAGCATTTT.